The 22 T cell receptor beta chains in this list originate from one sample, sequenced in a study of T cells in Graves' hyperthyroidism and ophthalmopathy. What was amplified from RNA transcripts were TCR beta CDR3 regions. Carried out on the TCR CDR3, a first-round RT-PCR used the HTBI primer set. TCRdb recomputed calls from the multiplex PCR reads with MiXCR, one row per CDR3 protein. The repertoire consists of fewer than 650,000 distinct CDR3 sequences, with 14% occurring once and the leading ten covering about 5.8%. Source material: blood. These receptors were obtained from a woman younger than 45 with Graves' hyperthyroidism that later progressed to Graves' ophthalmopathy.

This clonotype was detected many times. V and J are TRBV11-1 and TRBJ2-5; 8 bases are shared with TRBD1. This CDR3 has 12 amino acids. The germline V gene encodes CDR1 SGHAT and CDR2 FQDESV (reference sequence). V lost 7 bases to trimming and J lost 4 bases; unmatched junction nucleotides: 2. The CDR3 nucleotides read TGTGCCAGCAACGACAGGGGAGAGACCCAGTACTTC. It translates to CASNDRGETQYF. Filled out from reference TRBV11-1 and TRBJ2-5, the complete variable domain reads EAEVAQSPRYKITEKSQAVAFWCDPISGHATLYWYRQILGQGPELLVQFQDESVVDDSQLPKDRFSAERLKGVDSTLKIQPAELGDSAMYLCASNDRGETQYFGPGTRLLVL.

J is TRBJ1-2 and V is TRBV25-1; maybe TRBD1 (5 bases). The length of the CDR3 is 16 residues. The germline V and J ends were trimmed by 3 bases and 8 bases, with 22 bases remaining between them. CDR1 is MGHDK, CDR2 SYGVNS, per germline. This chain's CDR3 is CASSEPGTALMGGYTF. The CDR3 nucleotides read TGTGCCAGCAGTGAGCCCGGGACCGCCCTTATGGGAGGCTACACCTTC.

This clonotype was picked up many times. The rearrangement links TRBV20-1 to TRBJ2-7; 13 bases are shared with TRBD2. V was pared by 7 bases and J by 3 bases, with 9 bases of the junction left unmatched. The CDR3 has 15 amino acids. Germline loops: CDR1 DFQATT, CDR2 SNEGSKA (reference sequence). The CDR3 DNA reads TGCAGTGTTAGGGAGACTAGCGGGAGGTTCTACGAGCAGTACTTC. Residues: CSVRETSGRFYEQYF.

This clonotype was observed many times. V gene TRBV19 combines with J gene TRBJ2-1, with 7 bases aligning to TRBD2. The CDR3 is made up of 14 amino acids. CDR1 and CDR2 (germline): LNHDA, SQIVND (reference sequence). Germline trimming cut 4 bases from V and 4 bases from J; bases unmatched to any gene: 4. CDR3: CASSKAGAYNEQFF. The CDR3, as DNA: TGTGCCAGTAGTAAGGCGGGAGCTTACAATGAGCAGTTCTTC.

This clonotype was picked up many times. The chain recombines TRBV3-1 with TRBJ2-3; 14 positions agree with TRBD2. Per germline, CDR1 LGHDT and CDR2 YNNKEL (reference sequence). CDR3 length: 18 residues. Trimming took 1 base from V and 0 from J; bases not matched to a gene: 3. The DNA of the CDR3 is TGTGCCAGCAGCCAAGGACTAGCGGGAGGGCTCAGCACAGATACGCAGTATTTT. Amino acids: CASSQGLAGGLSTDTQYF.

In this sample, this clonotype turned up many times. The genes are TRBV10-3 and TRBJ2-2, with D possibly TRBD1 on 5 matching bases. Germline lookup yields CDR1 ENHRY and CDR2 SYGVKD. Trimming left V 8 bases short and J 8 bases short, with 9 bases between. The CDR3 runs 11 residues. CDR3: CAIQGLGELFF. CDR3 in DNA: TGTGCCATCCAGGGATTGGGGGAGCTGTTTTTT.

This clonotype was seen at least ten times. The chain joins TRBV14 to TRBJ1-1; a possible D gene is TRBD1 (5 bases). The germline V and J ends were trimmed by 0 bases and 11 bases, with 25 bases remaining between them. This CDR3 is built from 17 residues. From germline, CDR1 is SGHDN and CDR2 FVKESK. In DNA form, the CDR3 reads TGTGCCAGCAGCCAAGACGGGACTTCCACCGGTGGCCCCGGGGCTTTCTTT. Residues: CASSQDGTSTGGPGAFF. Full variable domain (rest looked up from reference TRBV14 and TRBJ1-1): EAGVTQFPSHSVIEKGQTVTLRCDPISGHDNLYWYRRVMGKEIKFLLHFVKESKQDESGMPNNRFLAERTGGTYSTLKVQPAELEDSGVYFCASSQDGTSTGGPGAFFGQGTRLTVV.

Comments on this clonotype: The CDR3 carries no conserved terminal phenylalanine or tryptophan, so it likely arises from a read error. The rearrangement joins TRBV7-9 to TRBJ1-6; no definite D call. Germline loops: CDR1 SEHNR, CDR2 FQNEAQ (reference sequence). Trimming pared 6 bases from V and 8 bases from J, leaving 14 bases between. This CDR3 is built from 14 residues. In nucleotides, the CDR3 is TGTGCCAGCAGTGAGACCGGGAGGCATTCACCCCTCCACCTT. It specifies CASSETGRHSPLHL.

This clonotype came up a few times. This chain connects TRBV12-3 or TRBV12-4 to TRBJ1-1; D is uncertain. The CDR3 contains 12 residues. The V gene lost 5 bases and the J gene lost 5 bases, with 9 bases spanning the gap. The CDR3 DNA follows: TGTGCCAGCAGTCCCTCACTTACTGAAGCTTTCTTT. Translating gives CASSPSLTEAFF.

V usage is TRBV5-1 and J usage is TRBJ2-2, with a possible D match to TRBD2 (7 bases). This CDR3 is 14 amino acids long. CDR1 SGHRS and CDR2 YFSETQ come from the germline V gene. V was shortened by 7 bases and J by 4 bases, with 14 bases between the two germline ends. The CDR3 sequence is CASSGGLVTGELFF. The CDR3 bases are TGCGCCAGCTCCGGGGGGCTTGTCACCGGGGAGCTGTTTTTT.

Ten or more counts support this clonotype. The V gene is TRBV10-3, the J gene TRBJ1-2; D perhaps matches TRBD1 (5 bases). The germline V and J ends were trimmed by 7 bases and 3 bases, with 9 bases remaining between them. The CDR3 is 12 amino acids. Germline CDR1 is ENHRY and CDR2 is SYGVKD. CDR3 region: CAINGGDYGYTF. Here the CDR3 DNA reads TGTGCCATCAATGGGGGGGACTATGGCTACACCTTC.

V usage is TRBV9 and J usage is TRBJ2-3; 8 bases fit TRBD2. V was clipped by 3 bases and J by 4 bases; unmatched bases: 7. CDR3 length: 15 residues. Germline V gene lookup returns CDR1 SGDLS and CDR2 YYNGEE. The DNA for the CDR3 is TGTGCCAGCAGCGCCAGAGCGGGAGCTTCAGATACGCAGTATTTT. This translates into CASSARAGASDTQYF.

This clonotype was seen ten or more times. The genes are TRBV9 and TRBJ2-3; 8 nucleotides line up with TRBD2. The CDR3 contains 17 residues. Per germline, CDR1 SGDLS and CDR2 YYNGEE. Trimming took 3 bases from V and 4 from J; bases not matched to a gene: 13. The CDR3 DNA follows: TGTGCCAGCAGCGCCGGGGGGGGGCGGGAGGCCCCAGATACGCAGTATTTT. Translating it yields CASSAGGGREAPDTQYF.

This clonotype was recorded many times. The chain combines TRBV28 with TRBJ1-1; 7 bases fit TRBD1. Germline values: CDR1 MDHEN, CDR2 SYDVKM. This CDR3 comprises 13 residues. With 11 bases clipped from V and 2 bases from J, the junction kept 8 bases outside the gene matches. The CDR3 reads CAGRDSSNTEAFF. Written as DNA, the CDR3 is TGTGCCGGAAGGGACAGTTCTAACACTGAAGCTTTCTTT.

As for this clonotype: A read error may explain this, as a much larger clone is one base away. CDR3: CSALTGGHTRELFF. CDR3 sequence (DNA): TGCAGTGCTCTGACCGGGGGGCACACCCGGGAGCTGTTTTTT. The chain carries TRBV20-1 and TRBJ2-2, with a tentative D call TRBD2 (7 bases). Germline CDR1 DFQATT, CDR2 SNEGSKA (reference sequence). The CDR3 consists of 14 residues.

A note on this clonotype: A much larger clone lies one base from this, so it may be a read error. The CDR3 loop reads CASTNTFGERYF. CDR3 in DNA: TGTGCCAGCACCAACACTTTCGGCGAGCGGTACTTC. The V and J genes are TRBV6-4 and TRBJ2-7; D gene ambiguous. This CDR3 has 12 amino acids. Germline CDR1 is MRHNA and CDR2 is SNTAGT.

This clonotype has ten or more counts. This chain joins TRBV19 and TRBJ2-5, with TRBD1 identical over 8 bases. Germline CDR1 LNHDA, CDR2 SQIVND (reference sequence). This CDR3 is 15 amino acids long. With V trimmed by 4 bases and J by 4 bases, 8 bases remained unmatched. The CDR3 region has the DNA TGTGCCAGTAGTACAGGGGGCCCGGCGGGAGAGACCCAGTACTTC. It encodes CASSTGGPAGETQYF.

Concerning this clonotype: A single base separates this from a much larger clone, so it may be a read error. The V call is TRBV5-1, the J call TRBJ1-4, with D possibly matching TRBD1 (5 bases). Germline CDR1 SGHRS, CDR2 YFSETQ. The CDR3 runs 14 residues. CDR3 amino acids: CASSSDRANQKLFF. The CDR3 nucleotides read TGCGCCAGCAGCTCTGACAGAGCTAATCAAAAACTGTTTTTT.

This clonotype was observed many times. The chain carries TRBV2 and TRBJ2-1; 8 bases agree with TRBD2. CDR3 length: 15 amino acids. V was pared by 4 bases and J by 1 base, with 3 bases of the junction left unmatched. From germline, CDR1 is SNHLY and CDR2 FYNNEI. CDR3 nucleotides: TGTGCCAGCAGTGCTCAGCGGGAGTCCTACAATGAGCAGTTCTTC. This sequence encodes CASSAQRESYNEQFF.

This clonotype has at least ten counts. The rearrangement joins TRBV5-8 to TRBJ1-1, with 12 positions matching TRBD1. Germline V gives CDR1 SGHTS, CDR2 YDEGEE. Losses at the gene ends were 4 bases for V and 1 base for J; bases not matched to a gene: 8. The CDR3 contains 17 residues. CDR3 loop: CASSLGTGGTSNTEAFF. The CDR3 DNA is TGTGCCAGCAGCCTCGGGACAGGGGGCACGTCGAACACTGAAGCTTTCTTT.

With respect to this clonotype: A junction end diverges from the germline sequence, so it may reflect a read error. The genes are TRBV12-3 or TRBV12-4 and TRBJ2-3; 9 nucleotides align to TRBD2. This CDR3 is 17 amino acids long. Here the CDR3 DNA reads TGTGCCAGCAGTTCCTTAGCGGGGGTTCCTAGCACAGATACGCGGTATTTT. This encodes CASSSLAGVPSTDTRYF.

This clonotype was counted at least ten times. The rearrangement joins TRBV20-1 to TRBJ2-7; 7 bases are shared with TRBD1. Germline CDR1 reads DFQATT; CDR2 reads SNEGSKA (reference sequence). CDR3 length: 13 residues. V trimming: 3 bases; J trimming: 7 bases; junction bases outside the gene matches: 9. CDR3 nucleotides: TGCAGTGCTAGGGATCCCAGGGGGTCTGAGCAGTACTTC. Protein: CSARDPRGSEQYF.